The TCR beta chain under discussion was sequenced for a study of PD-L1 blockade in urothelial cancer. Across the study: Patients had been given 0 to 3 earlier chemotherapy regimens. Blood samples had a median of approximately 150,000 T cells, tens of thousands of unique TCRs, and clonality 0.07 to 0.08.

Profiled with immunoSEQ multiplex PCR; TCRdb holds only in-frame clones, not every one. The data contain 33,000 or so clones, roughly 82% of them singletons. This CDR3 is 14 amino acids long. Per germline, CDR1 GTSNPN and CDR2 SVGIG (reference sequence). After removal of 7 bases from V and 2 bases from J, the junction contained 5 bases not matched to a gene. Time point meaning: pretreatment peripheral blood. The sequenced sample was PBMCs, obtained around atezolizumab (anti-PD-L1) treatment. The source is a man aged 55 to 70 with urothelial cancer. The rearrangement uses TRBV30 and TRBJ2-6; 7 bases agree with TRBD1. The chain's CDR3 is CAYDRVAGANVLTF. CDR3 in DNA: TGTGCCTACGACAGGGTAGCTGGGGCCAACGTCCTGACTTTC.